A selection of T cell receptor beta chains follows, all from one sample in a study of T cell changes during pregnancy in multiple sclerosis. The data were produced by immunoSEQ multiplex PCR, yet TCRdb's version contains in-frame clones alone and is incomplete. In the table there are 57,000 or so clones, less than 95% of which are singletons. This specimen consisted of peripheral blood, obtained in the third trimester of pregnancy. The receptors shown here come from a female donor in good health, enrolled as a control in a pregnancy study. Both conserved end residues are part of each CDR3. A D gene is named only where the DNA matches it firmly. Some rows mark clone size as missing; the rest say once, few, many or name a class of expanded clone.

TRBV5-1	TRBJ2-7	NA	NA	CASSLQFGQAETYEQYF	TGCGCCAGCAGCTTGCAGTTTGGGCAGGCAGAAACCTACGAGCAGTACTTC
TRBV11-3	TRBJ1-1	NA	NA	CASSPNSRVTEAFF	TGTGCCAGCAGCCCAAACTCGAGGGTCACTGAAGCTTTCTTT
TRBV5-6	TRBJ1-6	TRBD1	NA	CASSLINRGGNSPLHF	TGTGCCAGCAGCTTGATAAACAGGGGGGGAAATTCACCCCTCCACTTT
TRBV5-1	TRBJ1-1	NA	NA	CASSLDTRGEAFF	TGCGCCAGCAGCTTGGATACGAGGGGGGAAGCTTTCTTT
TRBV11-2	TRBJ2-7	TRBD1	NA	CASSPNPTGSYEQYF	TGTGCCAGCAGCCCCAACCCGACAGGGAGCTACGAGCAGTACTTC
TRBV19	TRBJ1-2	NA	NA	CASSPGGGLDYGYTF	TGTGCCAGTAGTCCCGGGGGGGGTTTGGACTATGGCTACACCTTC
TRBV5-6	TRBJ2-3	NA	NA	CASSIGRLEGDTQYF	TGTGCCAGCAGCATTGGGCGCCTTGAAGGAGATACGCAGTATTTT
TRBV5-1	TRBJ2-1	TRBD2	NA	CASSLASGNYNEQFF	TGCGCCAGCAGCTTGGCGAGCGGGAACTACAATGAGCAGTTCTTC
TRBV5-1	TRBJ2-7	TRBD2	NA	CASSLGTSGSYEQYF	TGCGCCAGCAGCTTGGGGACTAGCGGGAGTTACGAGCAGTACTTC
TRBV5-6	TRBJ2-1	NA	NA	CASSILESEQFF	TGTGCCAGCAGCATACTAGAATCCGAGCAGTTCTTC
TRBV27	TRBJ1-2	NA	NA	CASQNARGYGYTF	TGTGCCAGCCAAAACGCGCGGGGCTATGGCTACACCTTC
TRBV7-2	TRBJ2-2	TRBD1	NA	CASTRDRAVTGELFF	TGTGCCAGCACCCGGGACAGGGCGGTCACCGGGGAGCTGTTTTTT
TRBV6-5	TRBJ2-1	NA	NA	CASSYSLFLASEQFF	TGTGCCAGCAGTTACTCCCTCTTCCTAGCCTCTGAGCAGTTCTTC
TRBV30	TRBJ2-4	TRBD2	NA	CAWTPGGDIQYF	TGTGCCTGGACTCCCGGGGGGGACATTCAGTACTTC
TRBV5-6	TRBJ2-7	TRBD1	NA	CASSWDRSYEQYF	TGTGCCAGCAGCTGGGACAGAAGCTACGAGCAGTACTTC
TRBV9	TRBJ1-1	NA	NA	CASSVGASVNTEAFF	TGTGCCAGCAGCGTAGGGGCCTCCGTGAACACTGAAGCTTTCTTT
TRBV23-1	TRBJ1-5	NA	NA	CASTNRAPGSNQPQHF	TGCGCCAGTACCAACAGGGCGCCAGGGAGCAATCAGCCCCAGCATTTT
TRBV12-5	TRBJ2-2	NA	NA	CASGPRWWELFF	TGTGCTAGTGGTCCGAGGTGGTGGGAGCTGTTTTTT
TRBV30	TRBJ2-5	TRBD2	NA	CAWSPGLAGGETQYF	TGTGCCTGGAGTCCCGGGCTAGCGGGAGGTGAGACCCAGTACTTC
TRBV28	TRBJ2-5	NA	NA	CASTIKTKYQETQYF	TGTGCCAGCACCATCAAAACTAAGTACCAAGAGACCCAGTACTTC
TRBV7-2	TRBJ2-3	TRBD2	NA	CASSAVGLAGKDTQYF	TGTGCCAGCAGCGCCGTGGGACTAGCGGGGAAAGATACGCAGTATTTT
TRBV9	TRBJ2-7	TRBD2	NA	CASSATTGLSEQYF	TGTGCCAGCAGCGCTACCACGGGACTATCCGAGCAGTACTTC
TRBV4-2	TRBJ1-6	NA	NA	CASSQDRGLGVQGNSPLHF	TGTGCCAGCAGCCAAGATCGGGGTTTAGGAGTGCAGGGGAATTCACCCCTCCACTTT
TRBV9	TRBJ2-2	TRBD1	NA	CASSVRQGPNTGELFF	TGTGCCAGCAGCGTACGACAGGGCCCGAACACCGGGGAGCTGTTTTTT
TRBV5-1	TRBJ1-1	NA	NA	CASNLGGNTEAFF	TGCGCCAGCAACCTTGGAGGAAACACTGAAGCTTTCTTT
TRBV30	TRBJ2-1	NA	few	CAWNSGFYNEQFF	TGTGCCTGGAATTCGGGGTTCTACAATGAGCAGTTCTTC
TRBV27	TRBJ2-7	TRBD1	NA	CASRPRDRGGEQYF	TGTGCCAGCAGACCCCGGGACAGGGGTGGCGAGCAGTACTTC
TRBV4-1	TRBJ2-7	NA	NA	CASSPRDFSYEQYF	TGCGCCAGCAGCCCCCGGGACTTTTCCTACGAGCAGTACTTC
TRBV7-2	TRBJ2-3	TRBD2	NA	CASSLTSGGAGIGTDTQYF	TGTGCCAGCAGCTTGACTAGCGGGGGGGCTGGGATCGGCACAGATACGCAGTATTTT
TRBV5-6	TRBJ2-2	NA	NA	CASSLGGLAGELFF	TGTGCCAGCAGCTTGGGAGGTTTGGCCGGGGAGCTGTTTTTT
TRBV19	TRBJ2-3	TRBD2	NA	CASSIITSGSEDTQYF	TGTGCCAGTAGTATAATAACTAGCGGGAGTGAAGATACGCAGTATTTT
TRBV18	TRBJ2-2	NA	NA	CASSPYEVGELFF	TGTGCCAGCTCACCATATGAGGTCGGGGAGCTGTTTTTT
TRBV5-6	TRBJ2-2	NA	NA	CASSLVSSSWSGELFF	TGTGCCAGCAGCTTGGTGTCCTCGAGTTGGTCCGGGGAGCTGTTTTTT
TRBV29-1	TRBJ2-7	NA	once	CSVGDSSYEQYF	TGCAGCGTCGGGGATTCTTCCTACGAGCAGTACTTC